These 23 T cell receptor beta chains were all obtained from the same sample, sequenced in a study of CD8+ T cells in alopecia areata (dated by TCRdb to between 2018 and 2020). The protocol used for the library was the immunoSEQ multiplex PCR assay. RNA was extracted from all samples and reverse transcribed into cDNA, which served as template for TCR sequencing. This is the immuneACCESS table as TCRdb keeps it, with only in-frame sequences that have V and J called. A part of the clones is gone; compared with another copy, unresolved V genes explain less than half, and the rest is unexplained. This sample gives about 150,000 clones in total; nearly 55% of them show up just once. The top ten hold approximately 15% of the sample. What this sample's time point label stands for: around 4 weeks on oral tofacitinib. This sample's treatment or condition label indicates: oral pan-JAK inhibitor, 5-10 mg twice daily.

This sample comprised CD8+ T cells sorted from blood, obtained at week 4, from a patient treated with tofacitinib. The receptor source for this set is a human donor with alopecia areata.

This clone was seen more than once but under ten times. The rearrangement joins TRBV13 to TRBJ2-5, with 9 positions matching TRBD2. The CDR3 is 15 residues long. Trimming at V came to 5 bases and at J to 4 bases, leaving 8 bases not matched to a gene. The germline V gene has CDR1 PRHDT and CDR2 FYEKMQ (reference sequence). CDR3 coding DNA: TGTGCCAGCAGCCCTGGACTAGCGATTGGAGAGACCCAGTACTTC. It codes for CASSPGLAIGETQYF.

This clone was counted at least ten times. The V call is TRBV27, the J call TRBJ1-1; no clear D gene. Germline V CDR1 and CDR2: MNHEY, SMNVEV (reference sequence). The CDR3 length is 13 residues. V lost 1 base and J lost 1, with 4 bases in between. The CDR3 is CASSLLGNTEAFF. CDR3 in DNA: TGTGCCAGCAGTTTATTGGGGAACACTGAAGCTTTCTTT.

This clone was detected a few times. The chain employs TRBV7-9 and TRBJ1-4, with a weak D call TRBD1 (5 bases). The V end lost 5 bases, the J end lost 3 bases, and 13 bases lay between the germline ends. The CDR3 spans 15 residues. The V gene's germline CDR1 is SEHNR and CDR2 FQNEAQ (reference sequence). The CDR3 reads CASSPGFRANEKLFF. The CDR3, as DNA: TGTGCCAGCAGCCCAGGGTTTCGGGCTAATGAAAAACTGTTTTTT.

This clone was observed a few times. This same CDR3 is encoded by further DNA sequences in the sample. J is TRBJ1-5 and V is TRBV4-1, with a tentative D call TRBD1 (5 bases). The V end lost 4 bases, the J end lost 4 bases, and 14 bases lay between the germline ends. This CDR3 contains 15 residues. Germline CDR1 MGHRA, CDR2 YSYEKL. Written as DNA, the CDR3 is TGCGCCAGCAGCCTGGGCGGTTGGGGGAATCAGCCCCAGCATTTT. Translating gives CASSLGGWGNQPQHF.

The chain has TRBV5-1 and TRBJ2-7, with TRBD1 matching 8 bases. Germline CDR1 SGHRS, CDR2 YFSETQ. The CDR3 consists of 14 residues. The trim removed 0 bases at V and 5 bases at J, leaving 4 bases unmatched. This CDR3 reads CASSLGQGADEQYF. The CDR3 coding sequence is TGCGCCAGCAGCTTGGGGCAGGGGGCCGACGAGCAGTACTTC. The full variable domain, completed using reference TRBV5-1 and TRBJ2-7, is KAGVTQTPRYLIKTRGQQVTLSCSPISGHRSVSWYQQTPGQGLQFLFEYFSETQRNKGNFPGRFSGRQFSNSRSEMNVSTLELGDSALYLCASSLGQGADEQYFGPGTRLTVT.

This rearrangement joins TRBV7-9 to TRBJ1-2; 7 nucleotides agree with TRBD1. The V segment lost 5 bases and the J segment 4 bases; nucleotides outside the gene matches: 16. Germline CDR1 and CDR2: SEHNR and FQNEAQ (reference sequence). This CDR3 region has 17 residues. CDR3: CASSARDSRAVFYGYTF. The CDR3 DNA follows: TGTGCCAGCAGCGCAAGGGACAGCCGGGCGGTCTTCTATGGCTACACCTTC.

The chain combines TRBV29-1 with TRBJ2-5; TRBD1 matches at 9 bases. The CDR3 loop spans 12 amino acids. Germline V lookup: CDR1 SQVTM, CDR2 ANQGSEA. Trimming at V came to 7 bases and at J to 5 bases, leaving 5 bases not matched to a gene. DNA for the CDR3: TGCAGCGGCCTACAGGGGGCGGAGACCCAGTACTTC. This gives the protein CSGLQGAETQYF.

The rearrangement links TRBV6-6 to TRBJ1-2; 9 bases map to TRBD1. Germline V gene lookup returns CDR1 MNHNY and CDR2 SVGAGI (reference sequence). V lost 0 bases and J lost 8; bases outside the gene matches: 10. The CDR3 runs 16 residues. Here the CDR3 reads CASSYSTSGQGGGYTF. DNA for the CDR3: TGTGCCAGCAGTTACTCTACCTCGGGACAGGGAGGCGGCTACACCTTC.

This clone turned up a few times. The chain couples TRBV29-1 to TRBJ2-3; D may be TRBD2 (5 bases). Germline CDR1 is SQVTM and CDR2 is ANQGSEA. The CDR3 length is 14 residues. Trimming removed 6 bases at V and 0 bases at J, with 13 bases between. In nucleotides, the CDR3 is TGCAGCGTCCCCAGCCGGACTAGCACAGATACGCAGTATTTT. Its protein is CSVPSRTSTDTQYF.

The CDR3: CASSPRGQNYGYTF. CDR3 in DNA: TGTGCCAGCAGCCCGCGGGGGCAGAACTATGGCTACACCTTC. The J gene is TRBJ1-2, the V gene TRBV5-4; a weak D match, TRBD1 (6 bases). V was clipped by 4 bases and J by 2 bases, with 12 bases between them. Per germline, CDR1 SGHNT and CDR2 YYREEE (reference sequence). The CDR3 length is 14 residues.

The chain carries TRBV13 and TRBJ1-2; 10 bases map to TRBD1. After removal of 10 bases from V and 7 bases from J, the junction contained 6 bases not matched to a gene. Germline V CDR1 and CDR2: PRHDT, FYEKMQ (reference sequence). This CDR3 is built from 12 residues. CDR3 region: CAIDGTGVGYTF. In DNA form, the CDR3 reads TGTGCCATCGACGGGACAGGGGTTGGCTACACCTTC.

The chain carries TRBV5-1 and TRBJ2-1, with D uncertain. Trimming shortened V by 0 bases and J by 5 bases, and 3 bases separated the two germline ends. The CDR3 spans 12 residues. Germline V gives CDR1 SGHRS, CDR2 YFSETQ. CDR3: CASSLGNNEQFF. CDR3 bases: TGCGCCAGCAGCTTGGGGAACAATGAGCAGTTCTTC.

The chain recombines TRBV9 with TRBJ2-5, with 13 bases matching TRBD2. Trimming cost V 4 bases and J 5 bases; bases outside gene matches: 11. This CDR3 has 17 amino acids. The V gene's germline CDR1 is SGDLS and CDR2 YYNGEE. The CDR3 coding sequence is TGTGCCAGCAGCCCGCAACCGGGACTAGCGGGATTGGAGACCCAGTACTTC. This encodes CASSPQPGLAGLETQYF.

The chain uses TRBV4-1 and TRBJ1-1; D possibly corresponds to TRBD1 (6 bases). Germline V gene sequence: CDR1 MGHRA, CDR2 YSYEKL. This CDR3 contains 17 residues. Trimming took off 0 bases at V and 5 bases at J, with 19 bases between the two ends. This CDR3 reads CASSQEGRGLLWTEAFF. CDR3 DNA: TGCGCCAGCAGCCAAGAAGGCAGGGGTCTCTTATGGACTGAAGCTTTCTTT.

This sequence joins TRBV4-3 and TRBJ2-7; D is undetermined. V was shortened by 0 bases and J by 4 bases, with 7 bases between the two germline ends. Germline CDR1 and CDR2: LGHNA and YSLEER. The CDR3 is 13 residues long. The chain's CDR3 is CASSQDWGYEQYF. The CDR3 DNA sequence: TGCGCCAGCAGCCAAGATTGGGGTTACGAGCAGTACTTC.

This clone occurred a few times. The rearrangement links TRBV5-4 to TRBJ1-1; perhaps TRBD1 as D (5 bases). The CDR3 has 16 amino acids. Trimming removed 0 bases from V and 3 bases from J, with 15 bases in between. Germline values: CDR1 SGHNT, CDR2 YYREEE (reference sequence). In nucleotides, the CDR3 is TGTGCCAGCAGCTTGGCCGGGATGGGGCCCGACACTGAAGCTTTCTTT. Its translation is CASSLAGMGPDTEAFF.

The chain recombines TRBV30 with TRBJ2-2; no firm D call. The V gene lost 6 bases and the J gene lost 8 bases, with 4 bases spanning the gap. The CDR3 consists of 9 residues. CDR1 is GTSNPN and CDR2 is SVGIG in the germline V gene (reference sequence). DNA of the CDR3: TGTGCCTGTGGGGGGGAGCTGTTTTTT. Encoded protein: CACGGELFF.

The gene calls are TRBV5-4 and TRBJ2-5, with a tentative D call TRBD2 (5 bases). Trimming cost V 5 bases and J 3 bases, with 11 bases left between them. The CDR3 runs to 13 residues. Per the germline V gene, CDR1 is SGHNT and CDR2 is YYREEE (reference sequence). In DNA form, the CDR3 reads TGTGCCAGCAGTTCCGAGAGGGAAGAGACCCAGTACTTC. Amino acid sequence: CASSSEREETQYF. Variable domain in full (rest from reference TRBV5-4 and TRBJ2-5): ETGVTQSPTHLIKTRGQQVTLRCSSQSGHNTVSWYQQALGQGPQFIFQYYREEENGRGNFPPRFSGLQFPNYSSELNVNALELDDSALYLCASSSEREETQYFGPGTRLLVL.

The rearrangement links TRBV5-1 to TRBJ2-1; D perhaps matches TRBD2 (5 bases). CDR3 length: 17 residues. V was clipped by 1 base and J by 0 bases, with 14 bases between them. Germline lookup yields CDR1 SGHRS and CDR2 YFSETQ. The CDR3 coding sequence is TGCGCCAGCAGCTTGAGACGGGGATTGAGCTCCTACAATGAGCAGTTCTTC. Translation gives CASSLRRGLSSYNEQFF. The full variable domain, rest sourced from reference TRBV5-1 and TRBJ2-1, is KAGVTQTPRYLIKTRGQQVTLSCSPISGHRSVSWYQQTPGQGLQFLFEYFSETQRNKGNFPGRFSGRQFSNSRSEMNVSTLELGDSALYLCASSLRRGLSSYNEQFFGPGTRLTVL.

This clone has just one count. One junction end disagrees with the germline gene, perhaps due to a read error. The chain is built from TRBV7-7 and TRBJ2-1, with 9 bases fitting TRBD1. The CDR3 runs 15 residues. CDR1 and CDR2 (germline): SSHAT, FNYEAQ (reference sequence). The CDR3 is CASSYGTGINNEQFF. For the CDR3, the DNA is TGTGCTAGCAGCTACGGGACAGGGATAAACAATGAGCAGTTCTTC. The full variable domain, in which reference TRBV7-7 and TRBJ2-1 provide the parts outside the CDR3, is GAGVSQSPRYKVTKRGQDVTLRCDPISSHATLYWYQQALGQGPEFLTYFNYEAQPDKSGLPSDRFSAERPEGSISTLTIQRTEQRDSAMYRCASSYGTGINNEQFFGPGTRLTVL.

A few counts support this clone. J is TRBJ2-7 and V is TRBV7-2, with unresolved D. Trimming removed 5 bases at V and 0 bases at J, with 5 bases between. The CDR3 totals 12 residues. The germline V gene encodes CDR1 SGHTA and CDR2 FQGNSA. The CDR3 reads CASSEASYEQYF. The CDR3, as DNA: TGTGCCAGCAGCGAGGCCTCCTACGAGCAGTACTTC.

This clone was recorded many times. CDR3 protein: CATSRDSGPQPQHF. The DNA of the CDR3 is TGTGCCACCAGCAGAGACTCAGGCCCTCAGCCCCAGCATTTT. The chain couples TRBV15 to TRBJ1-5; D not certain. There are 14 residues in the CDR3. CDR1 LNHNV and CDR2 YYDKDF come from the germline V gene (reference sequence). Trimming pared 0 bases from V and 6 bases from J, leaving 9 bases between.

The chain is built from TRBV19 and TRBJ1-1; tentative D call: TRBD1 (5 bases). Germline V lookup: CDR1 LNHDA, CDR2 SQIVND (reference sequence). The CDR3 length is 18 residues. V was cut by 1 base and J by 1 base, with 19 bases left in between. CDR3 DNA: TGTGCCAGTAGTATAGGGCGGGGCCGCGGACGGGAGAACACTGAAGCTTTCTTT. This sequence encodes CASSIGRGRGRENTEAFF.